The 21 T cell receptor beta chains given below trace back to one sample, sequenced in a study of T cell responses to AZD1222 COVID-19 vaccine. Libraries were prepared by immunoSEQ multiplex PCR; TCRdb keeps only in-frame clonotypes and omits some of them. The sample includes more than 120,000 clones, 88% of them seen just once. The sample in question was peripheral blood, obtained 28 days after the second dose of the MenACWY control vaccine. These receptors came from an adult who received the MenACWY meningococcal vaccine as a control.

The chain is built from TRBV30 and TRBJ2-5; D unclear. The germline V gene has CDR1 GTSNPN and CDR2 SVGIG (reference sequence). Trimming took 2 bases from V and 0 from J, leaving 10 bases between them. The CDR3 is 14 residues long. The DNA of the CDR3 is TGTGCCTGGAGTCCTCCGAGGTACCAAGAGACCCAGTACTTC. Translating it yields CAWSPPRYQETQYF.

The chain couples TRBV5-6 to TRBJ1-1; D perhaps matches TRBD1 (5 bases). Germline assignment: CDR1 SGHDT and CDR2 YYEEEE. CDR3 size: 14 residues. V was pared by 7 bases and J by 5 bases, with 18 bases between. CDR3 protein: CASRTRAGGTEAFF. In nucleotides, the CDR3 is TGTGCCAGCCGAACTAGGGCTGGGGGTACTGAAGCTTTCTTT.

This chain joins TRBV6-1 and TRBJ1-1; D unresolved. V was cut by 3 bases and J by 1 base, with 15 bases left in between. The CDR3 is made up of 16 amino acids. CDR1 and CDR2 (germline): MNHNS, SASEGT. The CDR3, as DNA: TGTGCCAGCAGTGATTCCATATTCCAAGGGAACACTGAAGCTTTCTTT. This gives the protein CASSDSIFQGNTEAFF.

The V and J genes are TRBV6-5 and TRBJ1-2, with 8 bases aligning to TRBD1. Looked up from germline, CDR1 is MNHEY and CDR2 is SVGAGI. The length of the CDR3 is 13 residues. Trimming cost V 2 bases and J 7 bases; bases outside gene matches: 3. The CDR3 sequence: CASSYGQGFGYTF. CDR3 coding DNA: TGTGCCAGCAGTTACGGACAGGGCTTTGGCTACACCTTC.

The V gene is TRBV10-3, the J gene TRBJ1-1, with D possibly matching TRBD1 (6 bases). V dropped 6 bases and J dropped 1 base, with 18 bases sitting between them. Germline-derived CDR1 and CDR2 are ENHRY and SYGVKD. This CDR3 is built from 16 residues. The CDR3 DNA is TGTGCCATCAGCCGGCAGGGGCGGTCGAGGAACACTGAAGCTTTCTTT. Translation: CAISRQGRSRNTEAFF.

The chain recombines TRBV5-1 with TRBJ1-3, with D possibly TRBD1 on 5 matching bases. Trimming cost V 6 bases and J 1 base, with 11 bases left between them. The CDR3 has 14 amino acids. Germline-derived CDR1 and CDR2 are SGHRS and YFSETQ. The DNA for the CDR3 is TGCGCCAGCACCGCCGGGGGGTCTGGAAACACCATATATTTT. The encoded protein is CASTAGGSGNTIYF. Drawing the rest from reference TRBV5-1 and TRBJ1-3, the complete variable domain is KAGVTQTPRYLIKTRGQQVTLSCSPISGHRSVSWYQQTPGQGLQFLFEYFSETQRNKGNFPGRFSGRQFSNSRSEMNVSTLELGDSALYLCASTAGGSGNTIYFGEGSWLTVV.

The CDR3 sequence: CASSFGLAGRETQYF. In DNA form, the CDR3 reads TGTGCCAGCAGCTTCGGATTAGCGGGAAGGGAGACCCAGTACTTC. The rearrangement uses TRBV5-4 and TRBJ2-5; 8 bases align to TRBD2. The CDR3 is 15 residues long. V lost 2 bases, J lost 5 bases, and 8 bases stayed unmatched. Germline CDR1 is SGHNT and CDR2 is YYREEE (reference sequence).

The V call is TRBV27, the J call TRBJ1-2; 7 bases line up with TRBD1. The CDR3 extends over 14 amino acids. V lost 5 bases and J lost 8; bases outside the gene matches: 11. The germline V gene has CDR1 MNHEY and CDR2 SMNVEV (reference sequence). The CDR3 reads CASSLERQGPGYTF. CDR3 nucleotides: TGTGCCAGCAGTCTCGAGCGACAGGGTCCCGGCTACACCTTC.

CDR3 DNA sequence: TGTGCCAGCAGTCAGGGACTAGCGGGAGTCGAGACCCAGTACTTC. This gives the protein CASSQGLAGVETQYF. The rearrangement links TRBV28 to TRBJ2-5; TRBD2 agrees at 14 bases. CDR1 and CDR2 (germline): MDHEN, SYDVKM. This CDR3 spans 15 amino acids. The V segment lost 5 bases and the J segment 5 bases; nucleotides outside the gene matches: 4.

This clone was seen only a few times. The chain couples TRBV5-8 to TRBJ1-2; D unclear. Deletions cut 0 bases from V and 1 base from J, with 7 bases between. The CDR3 runs to 14 residues. CDR1 SGHTS and CDR2 YDEGEE come from the germline V gene. The CDR3 reads CASSLGQLNYGYTF. Here the CDR3 DNA reads TGTGCCAGCAGCTTGGGCCAGCTTAACTATGGCTACACCTTC. The whole variable domain, remainder taken from reference TRBV5-8 and TRBJ1-2, is EAGVTQSPTHLIKTRGQQATLRCSPISGHTSVYWYQQALGLGLQFLLWYDEGEERNRGNFPPRFSGRQFPNYSSELNVNALELEDSALYLCASSLGQLNYGYTFGSGTRLTVV.

This chain uses TRBV28 with TRBJ1-1; perhaps TRBD1 as D (5 bases). The CDR3 extends over 14 amino acids. Trimming pared 8 bases from V and 3 bases from J, leaving 16 bases between. CDR1 MDHEN and CDR2 SYDVKM come from the germline V gene. For the CDR3, the DNA is TGTGCCAGCTCTGGGGCCCTAGGGGACACTGAAGCTTTCTTT. Translation gives CASSGALGDTEAFF.

The V gene is TRBV13, the J gene TRBJ1-2; 7 bases line up with TRBD1. CDR1 is PRHDT and CDR2 is FYEKMQ in the germline V gene (reference sequence). V lost 2 bases, J lost 8 bases, and 8 bases stayed unmatched. This CDR3 contains 14 residues. DNA of the CDR3: TGTGCCAGCAGCTTACGACAGGGACCTTTAGGCTACACCTTC. Protein product: CASSLRQGPLGYTF. The full variable domain, rest sourced from reference TRBV13 and TRBJ1-2, is AAGVIQSPRHLIKEKRETATLKCYPIPRHDTVYWYQQGPGQDPQFLISFYEKMQSDKGSIPDRFSAQQFSDYHSELNMSSLELGDSALYFCASSLRQGPLGYTFGSGTRLTVV.

The rearrangement joins TRBV5-5 to TRBJ1-2, with D unresolved. V dropped 4 bases and J dropped 2 bases, with 3 bases sitting between them. CDR1 and CDR2 (germline): SGHKS, YYEKEE (reference sequence). The CDR3 totals 11 residues. The DNA for the CDR3 is TGTGCCAGCAGCGTGAACTATGGCTACACCTTC. Translation: CASSVNYGYTF.

CDR3 nucleotide sequence: TGTGCCAGCAGCTTCGACAGGGCGAACACCGGGGAGCTGTTTTTT. It yields the protein CASSFDRANTGELFF. The chain uses TRBV7-2 and TRBJ2-2, with TRBD1 identical over 7 bases. Trimming took 3 bases from V and 0 from J; bases not matched to a gene: 1. This CDR3 contains 15 residues. Germline-derived CDR1 and CDR2 are SGHTA and FQGNSA.

The rearrangement links TRBV15 to TRBJ1-1; D possibly corresponds to TRBD1 (6 bases). Germline V lookup: CDR1 LNHNV, CDR2 YYDKDF (reference sequence). The CDR3 runs to 15 residues. Trimming removed 0 bases at V and 5 bases at J, with 13 bases between. The CDR3 here is CATSRDVGAGTEAFF. The DNA of the CDR3 is TGTGCCACCAGCAGAGATGTGGGGGCTGGGACTGAAGCTTTCTTT.

V and J are TRBV11-3 and TRBJ2-2; the D gene is possibly TRBD2 (5 bases). Germline CDR1 reads SGHNT; CDR2 reads YENEEA. The CDR3 is 13 residues long. Trimming removed 7 bases from V and 7 bases from J, with 13 bases in between. The CDR3 sequence: CASKTLAGGELFF. In DNA, the CDR3 is TGTGCCAGCAAGACTCTGGCGGGCGGGGAGCTGTTTTTT.

The gene calls are TRBV7-8 and TRBJ1-5; 10 positions agree with TRBD1. This CDR3 contains 13 residues. Germline trimming cut 5 bases from V and 6 bases from J; bases unmatched to any gene: 1. Germline V CDR1 and CDR2: SGHVS, FQNEAQ. CDR3 coding DNA: TGTGCCAGCAGCCGGGACAGGGGTCAGCCCCAGCATTTT. As protein: CASSRDRGQPQHF.

The chain is built from TRBV30 and TRBJ2-1; 7 bases are shared with TRBD2. Germline CDR1 GTSNPN, CDR2 SVGIG (reference sequence). The CDR3 covers 15 residues. Trimming cost V 2 bases and J 7 bases; bases outside gene matches: 11. CDR3 region: CAWSIGRGNTNEQFF. In DNA, the CDR3 is TGTGCCTGGAGTATTGGGCGGGGGAACACTAATGAGCAGTTCTTC.

The chain combines TRBV6-4 with TRBJ1-4; D may be TRBD1 (6 bases). V lost 4 bases and J lost 2, with 17 bases in between. Germline V gene data show CDR1 as MRHNA and CDR2 as SNTAGT. The CDR3 is 17 residues long. The CDR3 region has the DNA TGTGCCAGCAGTGGGGGGCGTTTTGATGGGACTAATGAAAAACTGTTTTTT. Translating gives CASSGGRFDGTNEKLFF.

The chain recombines TRBV29-1 with TRBJ2-1, with 7 bases fitting TRBD2. The CDR3 totals 15 residues. The V segment lost 7 bases and the J segment 8 bases; nucleotides outside the gene matches: 17. Per germline, CDR1 SQVTM and CDR2 ANQGSEA. CDR3 nucleotides: TGCAGCGGATTAGGCGAGGGAGGGTTTATGGATGAGCAGTTCTTC. Encoded protein: CSGLGEGGFMDEQFF.

This clone was counted a single time. The rearrangement links TRBV21-1 to TRBJ2-1; TRBD1, the D gene given by the table, was not confirmed from the DNA. TRBV21-1 is designated a pseudogene. The CDR3 spans 13 residues. The CDR3 sequence is CASSISGSHEQFF. In nucleotides, the CDR3 is TGTGCCAGCAGCATTTCAGGGTCCCATGAGCAGTTCTTC.